This TCR beta chain comes out of a study of shared T cell receptors in the human thymus. This clone was counted a few times. Generated by immunoSEQ multiplex PCR, the TCRdb table keeps only in-frame clones and is missing some. The sample records roughly 710,000 clones, roughly 85% being singletons. V dropped 5 bases and J dropped 1 base, with 17 bases sitting between them. Germline lookup yields CDR1 SGHAT and CDR2 FQNNGV. The CDR3 sequence is 16 residues long. The same data also contributed to another study, on human thymus T cells.

Sequences were obtained from thymocytes. The chain combines TRBV11-2 with TRBJ1-1, with D perhaps TRBD1 (5 bases). This receptor was identified in a girl under three years old with a congenital heart defect. CDR3 sequence reads: CASSLGGPGRNTEAFF. The CDR3 DNA sequence: TGTGCCAGCAGCCTCGGGGGACCCGGGAGGAACACTGAAGCTTTCTTT. Supplemented by reference TRBV11-2 and TRBJ1-1, the full variable domain reads EAGVAQSPRYKIIEKRQSVAFWCNPISGHATLYWYQQILGQGPKLLIQFQNNGVVDDSQLPKDRFSAERLKGVDSTLKIQPAKLEDSAVYLCASSLGGPGRNTEAFFGQGTRLTVV.